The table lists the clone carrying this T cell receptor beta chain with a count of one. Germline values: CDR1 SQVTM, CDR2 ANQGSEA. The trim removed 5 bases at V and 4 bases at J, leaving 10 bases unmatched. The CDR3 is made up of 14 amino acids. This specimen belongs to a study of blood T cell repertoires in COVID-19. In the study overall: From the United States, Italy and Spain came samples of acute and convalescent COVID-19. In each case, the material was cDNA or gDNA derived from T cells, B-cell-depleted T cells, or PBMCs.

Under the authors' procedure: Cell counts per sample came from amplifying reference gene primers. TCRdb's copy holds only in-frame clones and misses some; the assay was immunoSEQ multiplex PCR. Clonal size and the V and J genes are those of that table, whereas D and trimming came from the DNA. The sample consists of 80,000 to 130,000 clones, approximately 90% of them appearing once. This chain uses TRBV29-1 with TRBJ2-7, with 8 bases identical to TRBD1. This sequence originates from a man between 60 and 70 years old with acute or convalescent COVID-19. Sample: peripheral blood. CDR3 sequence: CSVPAGTGIYEQYF. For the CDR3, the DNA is TGCAGCGTTCCTGCAGGGACAGGAATTTACGAGCAGTACTTC.